A selection of T cell receptor beta chains follows, all from one sample in a study of blood T cell repertoires in COVID-19. Assay used: immunoSEQ multiplex PCR; TCRdb lists only in-frame clones, some missing. The sample consists of around 300,000 clones, 75% to 90% of them appearing once. Material for sequencing was peripheral blood. These receptors were collected from a man aged 45-65 years with acute or convalescent COVID-19. Both conserved end residues are part of each CDR3. Each record gives: J gene, CDR3 length, D gene, clone size, V gene, CDR3 DNA, CDR3 protein. The D gene is left open where the match is weak. Only some rows state a clone size, as once, few, many or a class for expanded clones.

TRBJ1-1 | 15 | - | - | TRBV5-1 | TGCGCCAGCAGCTCCCAGGCTGGGAGGGGCACTGAAGCTTTCTTT | CASSSQAGRGTEAFF
TRBJ1-5 | 13 | - | - | TRBV12-5 | TGTGCTAGTGGTTTAGGAGGGGATCAGCCCCAGCATTTT | CASGLGGDQPQHF
TRBJ1-1 | 16 | - | - | TRBV5-1 | TGCGCCAGCAGCTTGGATTACAGAAAGATGAACACTGAAGCTTTCTTT | CASSLDYRKMNTEAFF
TRBJ1-2 | 14 | TRBD1 | - | TRBV5-5 | TGTGCCAGCAGCTTTCCTTACAGGGGGCGAGGCTACACCTTC | CASSFPYRGRGYTF
TRBJ1-1 | 12 | - | - | TRBV29-1 | TGCAGCGTTGGTCGTAGAAACACTGAAGCTTTCTTT | CSVGRRNTEAFF
TRBJ2-1 | 14 | - | - | TRBV20-1 | TGCAGTGCTAGTAAGCACTCCCAGGGCGATGAGCAGTTCTTC | CSASKHSQGDEQFF
TRBJ1-3 | 17 | TRBD1 | - | TRBV3-1/TRBV3-2 | TGTGCCAGCAGCCCTCCAAAGACCACGGGACAGGGAAACACCATATATTTT | CASSPPKTTGQGNTIYF
TRBJ1-1 | 14 | - | few | TRBV2 | TGTGCCAGCATCCGGACTACGGGTAGCACTGAAGCTTTCTTT | CASIRTTGSTEAFF
TRBJ1-2 | 13 | - | - | TRBV6-5 | TGTGCCAGCAGCCGGGATACTAACTATGGCTACACCTTC | CASSRDTNYGYTF
TRBJ1-2 | 15 | TRBD1 | - | TRBV30 | TGTGCCTGCCGCTCCCTCGGACAGGGCCCTTATGGCTACACCTTC | CACRSLGQGPYGYTF
TRBJ2-3 | 14 | TRBD2 | once | TRBV19 | TGTGCCAGTAGTTGGGACGGGGGGACAGATACGCAGTATTTT | CASSWDGGTDTQYF
TRBJ1-2 | 17 | TRBD1 | - | TRBV4-1 | TGCGCCAGCAGCCTGATGCAGGGGGTCCGTTCTGACTATGGCTACACCTTC | CASSLMQGVRSDYGYTF
TRBJ2-7 | 13 | - | - | TRBV7-2 | TGTGCCAGCAGCTTAGGACAGTTGTACGAGCAGTACTTC | CASSLGQLYEQYF
TRBJ2-7 | 15 | TRBD1 | - | TRBV30 | TGTGCCTGGAGTGTATGGGACAGCATAACCTACGAGCAGTACTTC | CAWSVWDSITYEQYF
TRBJ2-7 | 14 | TRBD1 | - | TRBV19 | TGTGCCAGTAAGGTAGGGGACAGATCCTACGAGCAGTACTTC | CASKVGDRSYEQYF
TRBJ1-1 | 14 | TRBD1 | many | TRBV5-1 | TGCGCCAGCAGCTCACAGGGGAGAGACACTGAAGCTTTCTTT | CASSSQGRDTEAFF
TRBJ2-4 | 14 | - | - | TRBV7-9 | TGTGCCAGCAGCCAATCGGCGGGTGGAAACATTCAGTACTTC | CASSQSAGGNIQYF
TRBJ2-3 | 13 | - | - | TRBV29-1 | TGCAGCGTGGTCGCGCCGGAGGCAGATACGCAGTATTTT | CSVVAPEADTQYF
TRBJ2-1 | 11 | - | - | TRBV2 | TGTGCCAGCTACAGGTACAATGAGCAGTTCTTC | CASYRYNEQFF
TRBJ2-2 | 12 | - | - | TRBV7-9 | TGTGCCAGCAGCTTAAAGAGCGGGGAGCTGTTTTTT | CASSLKSGELFF
TRBJ2-3 | 14 | - | - | TRBV7-2 | TGTGCCAGCAGCTTGGGGGGGGCCACAGATACGCAGTATTTT | CASSLGGATDTQYF
TRBJ2-3 | 14 | - | - | TRBV7-2 | TGTGCCAGCAGCAGTCCATCAGGCACAGATACGCAGTATTTT | CASSSPSGTDTQYF
TRBJ1-1 | 15 | - | few | TRBV7-7 | TGTGCTAGCAGCTCACCGACACGTCAGAACACTGAAGCTTTCTTT | CASSSPTRQNTEAFF
TRBJ2-2 | 15 | - | - | TRBV19 | TGTGCCAGTAGTCGAAGTACAGGCCTTCGGGGGGAGCTGTTTTTT | CASSRSTGLRGELFF
TRBJ1-1 | 14 | - | few | TRBV6-5 | TGTGCCAGCAGTTACTCCCAGATGAACACTGAAGCTTTCTTT | CASSYSQMNTEAFF
TRBJ2-1 | 15 | - | - | TRBV5-4 | TGTGCCAGCAGCTTGATCGGCAGAGGGTACAATGAGCAGTTCTTC | CASSLIGRGYNEQFF